This T cell receptor beta chain was recorded in a study of blood T cell repertoires in COVID-19 (TCRdb year 2020). About the investigation overall: Samples from collaborators originated in the United States, Italy and Spain and spanned both the acute and convalescent phases of COVID-19. The material from the prospective study consisted of cDNA or gDNA derived from T cells, B-cell-depleted T cells, or PBMCs. The dataset comprised deeply sampled blood TCRbeta repertoires from subjects exposed to, actively infected with, or recovered from COVID-19. The repertoires were released in a freely available public database intended as a resource for research on the immune response to SARS-CoV-2. The samples were drawn from two sources: the first 160 participants of the ongoing ImmuneRACE study, and 1,000 to 1,500 subjects contributed by 6 global collaborators. The sample metadata nearly always contained a de-identified subject ID, COVID-19 status, age in years and sex. HLA class I and class II types, where available, came from metadata supplied by the sample provider rather than from assay-based typing. The paper as a whole reports these results and caveats: How much clinical and demographic metadata was included differed by source and by participant, and the metadata was provided uncurated.

TCRbeta CDR3 regions were amplified from genomic DNA using the immunoSEQ Assay, a bias-controlled multiplex PCR. The authors processed their data as follows. Nucleated cell counts per sample were estimated from amplification of reference gene primers within the assay. To quantify the absolute abundance of each unique TCRbeta CDR3 rearrangement, sequence reads were collapsed and filtered. Productive Simpson clonality was computed per sample as the square root of Simpson's diversity index over productive rearrangements. TCRdb retrieved this table from immuneACCESS and kept in-frame rearrangements only. Not all clones are present; in checked studies, unresolved V genes account for under half, and no reason is known for the remainder. D and trimming come from the DNA, and the V and J calls and clone size come from that table. The sample records some 390,000 clones, more than 75% of which are singletons. The ten largest make up around 2.9% of the sample.

Whole blood was collected in K2EDTA tubes by collaborating institutions according to the institutions' own protocols. For TCRbeta analysis, collaborators shipped samples as frozen whole blood, isolated PBMCs, or DNA extracted from either of those sample types. The CDR3, from cysteine to phenylalanine, totals 15 residues. This entry keeps only the CDR3 DNA: 45 bases, framed from base 1. Deletion took 6 bases off V and 5 bases off J, with a span of 17 bases between the germline ends. From the germline V gene, CDR1 is MNHEY and CDR2 is SVGAGI. Details on this clone: This clone's antigen is unknown. No base quality values were provided; no much bigger clone lies one nucleotide off.

The chain was built from TRBV6-5 and TRBJ1-5, with the D segment identity uncertain. Source material: peripheral blood. The clonotype originates from a human donor in a cohort sampled during active COVID-19. The CDR3 has the sequence CASRGQHRRDQPQHF. The nucleotide sequence is TGTGCCAGCAGGGGTCAACACCGGCGGGATCAGCCCCAGCATTTT.